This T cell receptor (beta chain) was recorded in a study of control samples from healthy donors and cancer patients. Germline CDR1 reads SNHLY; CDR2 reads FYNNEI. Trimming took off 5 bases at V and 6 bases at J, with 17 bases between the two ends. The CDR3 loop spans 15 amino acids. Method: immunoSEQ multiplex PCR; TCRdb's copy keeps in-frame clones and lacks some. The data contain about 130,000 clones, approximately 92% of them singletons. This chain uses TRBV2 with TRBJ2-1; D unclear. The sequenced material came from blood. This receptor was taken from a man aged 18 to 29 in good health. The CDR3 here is CASSSRPVKGNEQFF. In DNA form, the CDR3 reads TGTGCCAGCAGTTCTCGGCCCGTGAAGGGCAATGAGCAGTTCTTC.